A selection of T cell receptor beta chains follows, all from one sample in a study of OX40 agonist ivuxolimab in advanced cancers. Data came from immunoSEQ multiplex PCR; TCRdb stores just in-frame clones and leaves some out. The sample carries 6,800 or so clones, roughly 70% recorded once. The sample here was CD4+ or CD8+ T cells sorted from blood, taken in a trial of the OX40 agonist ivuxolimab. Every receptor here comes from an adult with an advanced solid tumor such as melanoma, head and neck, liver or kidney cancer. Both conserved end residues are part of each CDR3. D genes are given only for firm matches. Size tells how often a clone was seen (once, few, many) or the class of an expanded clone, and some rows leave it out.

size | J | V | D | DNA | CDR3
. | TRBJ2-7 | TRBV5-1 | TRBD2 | TGCGCCAGCAGATTTAGCGGGAGGGACTCCTACGAGCAGTACTTC | CASRFSGRDSYEQYF
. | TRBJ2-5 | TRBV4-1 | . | TGCGCCAGCAGCCCTAGCGGAGGGGGGACCCAGTACTTC | CASSPSGGGTQYF
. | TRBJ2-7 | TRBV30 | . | TGTGCCTGGCAACAGGGTTACGGGGGCTACGAGCAGTACTTC | CAWQQGYGGYEQYF
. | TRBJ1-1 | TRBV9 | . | TGTGCCAGCAGCGCGACGGATGAAGCTTTCTTT | CASSATDEAFF
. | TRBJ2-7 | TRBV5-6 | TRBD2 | TGTGCCAGCAGCCCGGGACTAGCGGACGAGCAGTACTTC | CASSPGLADEQYF
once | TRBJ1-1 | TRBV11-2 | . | TGTGCCAGCAGCTTAGATCTCGGCTCTGAAGCTTTCTTT | CASSLDLGSEAFF
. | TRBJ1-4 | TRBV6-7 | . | TGTGCCAGCAGTTACCTCAGCGGCGAAAATGAAAAACTGTTTTTT | CASSYLSGENEKLFF
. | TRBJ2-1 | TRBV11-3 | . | TGTGCCAGCAGTTTGGATAGCGGTGGGGCCTACAATGAGCAGTTCTTC | CASSLDSGGAYNEQFF
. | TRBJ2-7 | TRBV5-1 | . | TGCGCCAGCAGCTACGCCTACGAGCAGTACTTC | CASSYAYEQYF
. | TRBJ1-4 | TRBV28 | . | TGTGCCATTGAGCCCCCGGACAGAAAAAAACTGTTTTTT | CAIEPPDRKKLFF
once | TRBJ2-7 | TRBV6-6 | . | TGTGCCAGCAGTTACTGGCCAAGGGAGCAGTACTTC | CASSYWPREQYF
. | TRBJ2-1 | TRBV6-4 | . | TGTGCCAGCAGTGACTCCGAGCACAATGAGCAGTTCTTC | CASSDSEHNEQFF
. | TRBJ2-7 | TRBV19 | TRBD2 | TGTGCCAGTTCTCTTAGCCTAGCGGGAATCTCCTACGAGCAGTACTTC | CASSLSLAGISYEQYF
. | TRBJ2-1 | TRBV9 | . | TGTGCCAGCAGCGTACGGCCCGACGACAATGAGCAGTTCTTC | CASSVRPDDNEQFF
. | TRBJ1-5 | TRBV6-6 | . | TGTGCCAGCAGTTACGGGGAATGGCAGCCCCAGCATTTT | CASSYGEWQPQHF
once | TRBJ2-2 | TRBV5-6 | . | TGTGCCAGCAGCTTGGACAGGGTTCTTTACACCGGGGAGCTGTTTTTT | CASSLDRVLYTGELFF
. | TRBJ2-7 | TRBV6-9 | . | TGTGCCAGCAGTTACTTTTCGTCAGGACAAGAGCAGTACTTC | CASSYFSSGQEQYF
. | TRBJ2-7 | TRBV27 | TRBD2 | TGTGCCAGCAGTTTTGGCGGGAGGGCCTACGAGCAGTACTTC | CASSFGGRAYEQYF
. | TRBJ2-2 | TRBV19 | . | TGTGCCAGTATCGCCGGGACACCCAACACCGGGGAGCTGTTTTTT | CASIAGTPNTGELFF
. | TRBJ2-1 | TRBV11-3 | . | TGTGCCAGCAGGTCATACAATGAGCAGTTCTTC | CASRSYNEQFF
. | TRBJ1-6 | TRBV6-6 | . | TGTGCCAGCAGCCGGACAGTTCCTAATTCACCCCTCCACTTT | CASSRTVPNSPLHF
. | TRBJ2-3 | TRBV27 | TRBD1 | TGTGCCAGCAGTTTACAATCCGGGACAGCTGATACGCAGTATTTT | CASSLQSGTADTQYF
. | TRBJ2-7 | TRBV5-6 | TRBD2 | TGTGCCAGCAGCTCCTCGACTAGCGGCTACGAGCAGTACTTC | CASSSSTSGYEQYF
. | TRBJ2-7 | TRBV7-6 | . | TGTGCCAGCAGCTTAGATGAGAAGGACGCAGGATGGGGACCTAGCTACGAGCAGTACTTC | CASSLDEKDAGWGPSYEQYF
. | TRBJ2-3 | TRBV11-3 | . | TGTGCCAGCAGCTTACCGCCCGGGGCAGGGCGCACAGATACGCAGTATTTT | CASSLPPGAGRTDTQYF
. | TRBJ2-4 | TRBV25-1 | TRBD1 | TGTGCCAGCAGTGAATTAGGACAGGATAGCTTAAACATTCAGTACTTC | CASSELGQDSLNIQYF
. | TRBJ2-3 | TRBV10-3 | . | TGTGCCATCAGAGGGGGCACAGATACGCAGTATTTT | CAIRGGTDTQYF
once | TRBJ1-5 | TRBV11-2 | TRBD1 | TGTGCCAGCAGCTTAGGGGCCGGGACAGATCAGCCCCAGCATTTT | CASSLGAGTDQPQHF
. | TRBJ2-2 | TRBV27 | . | TGTGCCAGCAGTTTATCCCACACCGGGGAGCTGTTTTTT | CASSLSHTGELFF
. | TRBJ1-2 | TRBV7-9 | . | TGTGCCAGCAGCTTAGTTGACCCCTATGGCTACACCTTC | CASSLVDPYGYTF
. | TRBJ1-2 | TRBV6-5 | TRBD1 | TGTGCCACTATGGGACAGGGGATTGGCTACACCTTC | CATMGQGIGYTF
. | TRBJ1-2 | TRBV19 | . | TGTGCCAGTACCACGGACAGCCCCCACTATGGCTACACCTTC | CASTTDSPHYGYTF
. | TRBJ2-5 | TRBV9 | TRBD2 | TGTGCCAGCAGCGTAGATAGCGGGAGTGAGACCCAGTACTTC | CASSVDSGSETQYF
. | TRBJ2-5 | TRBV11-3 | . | TGTGCCAGCAGCTTAGATGGAGTTCGGGGGTTACAAGAGACCCAGTACTTC | CASSLDGVRGLQETQYF
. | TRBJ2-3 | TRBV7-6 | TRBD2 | TGTGCCAGCAGCTCCGAACGGACTAGCGGGTACACAGATACGCAGTATTTT | CASSSERTSGYTDTQYF
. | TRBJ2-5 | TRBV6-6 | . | TGTGCCAGCAGTCCCTTGCTCGGGAGCGGAGAGACCCAGTACTTC | CASSPLLGSGETQYF
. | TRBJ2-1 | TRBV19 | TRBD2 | TGTGCCAGTAGTATCTTAGGACTAGCGGACGATGAGCAGTTCTTC | CASSILGLADDEQFF
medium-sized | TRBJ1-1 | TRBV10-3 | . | TGTGCCATCAGTGAGTCAGGGGTAGACACTGAAGCTTTCTTT | CAISESGVDTEAFF
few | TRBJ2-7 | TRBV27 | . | TGTGCCAGCAGTTTTGGGGGTGGTCACTCCTACGAGCAGTACTTC | CASSFGGGHSYEQYF
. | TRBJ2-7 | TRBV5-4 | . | TGTGCCAGCAGCTTGTCACTGAGCTACGAGCAGTACTTC | CASSLSLSYEQYF
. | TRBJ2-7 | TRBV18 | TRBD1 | TGTGCCAGCTCACGTGGGACAGTCTACGAGCAGTACTTC | CASSRGTVYEQYF
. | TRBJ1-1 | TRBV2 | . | TGTGCCAGCAGTGAATGGTCAGCCACTGAAGCTTTCTTT | CASSEWSATEAFF
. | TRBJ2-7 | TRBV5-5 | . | TGTGCCAGCAGCCGGACCTACGAGCAGTACTTC | CASSRTYEQYF
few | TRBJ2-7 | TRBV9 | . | TGTGCCAGCAGCGTAGATGGGCTAAACAAGGACGAGCAGTACTTC | CASSVDGLNKDEQYF
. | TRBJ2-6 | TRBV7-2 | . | TGTGCCAGCAGCTTAGTACACTCTGGGGCCAACGTCCTGACTTTC | CASSLVHSGANVLTF
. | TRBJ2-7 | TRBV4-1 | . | TGCGCCAGCAGCCAGGGTGAGACAGCTTACGAGCAGTACTTC | CASSQGETAYEQYF
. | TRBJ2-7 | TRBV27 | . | TGTGCCAGCAGTTCCCCCGCCCTGGGACGGACCTACGAGCAGTACTTC | CASSSPALGRTYEQYF
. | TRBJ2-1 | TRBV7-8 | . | TGTGCCAGCAGCTCCGGGACTGGGGTTTACAATGAGCAGTTCTTC | CASSSGTGVYNEQFF
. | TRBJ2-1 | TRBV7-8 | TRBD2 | TGTGCCAGCAGCTTACGAGGACTAGCTTACAATGAGCAGTTCTTC | CASSLRGLAYNEQFF
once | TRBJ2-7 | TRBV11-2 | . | TGTGCCAGCAGCTTAGAATCGGTGAACGAGCAGTACTTC | CASSLESVNEQYF
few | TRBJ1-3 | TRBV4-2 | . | TGTGCCAGCAGCCTAGGACCGGGACCGAAAGGAAACACCATATATTTT | CASSLGPGPKGNTIYF
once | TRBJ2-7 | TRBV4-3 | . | TGCGCCAGCAGCCCCCCAGGATCCTACGAGCAGTACTTC | CASSPPGSYEQYF
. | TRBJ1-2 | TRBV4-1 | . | TGCGCCAGCAGCGTTCAGACCGTGCTGGACTATGGCTACACCTTC | CASSVQTVLDYGYTF